A single T cell receptor beta chain is shown here with its context. This specimen comes from a study of response to subunit inactivated influenza vaccine. CDR1 is SGHTA, CDR2 FQGNSA, per germline. This CDR3 contains 15 residues. Between the trimmed V and J ends, which lost 2 bases and 2 bases, there was a span of 13 bases. TCRdb re-analysed the RT-PCR reads in MiXCR, keeping a single row per CDR3 protein. There are about 570,000 distinct CDR3 sequences in the sample; around 10% occur only once, and 8% to 13% lies in the top ten. This same sample was also taken into another study, of T cells expressing NK-cell markers. From that second work: Template switching by 5'RACE with UMIs generated the TCR beta cDNA.

This clonotype was obtained from a man aged 45-60 years who received an inactivated influenza vaccine. This specimen consisted of PBMCs from blood, obtained on the day of vaccination. This chain links TRBV7-2 with TRBJ2-7, with D unclear. CDR3: CASSLILGLAYEQYF. DNA for the CDR3: TGTGCCAGCAGCTTAATATTGGGGTTGGCCTACGAGCAGTACTTC. Looking up the rest from reference TRBV7-2 and TRBJ2-7 gives the full variable domain: GAGVSQSPSNKVTEKGKDVELRCDPISGHTALYWYRQSLGQGLEFLIYFQGNSAPDKSGLPSDRFSAERTGGSVSTLTIQRTQQEDSAVYLCASSLILGLAYEQYFGPGTRLTVT.